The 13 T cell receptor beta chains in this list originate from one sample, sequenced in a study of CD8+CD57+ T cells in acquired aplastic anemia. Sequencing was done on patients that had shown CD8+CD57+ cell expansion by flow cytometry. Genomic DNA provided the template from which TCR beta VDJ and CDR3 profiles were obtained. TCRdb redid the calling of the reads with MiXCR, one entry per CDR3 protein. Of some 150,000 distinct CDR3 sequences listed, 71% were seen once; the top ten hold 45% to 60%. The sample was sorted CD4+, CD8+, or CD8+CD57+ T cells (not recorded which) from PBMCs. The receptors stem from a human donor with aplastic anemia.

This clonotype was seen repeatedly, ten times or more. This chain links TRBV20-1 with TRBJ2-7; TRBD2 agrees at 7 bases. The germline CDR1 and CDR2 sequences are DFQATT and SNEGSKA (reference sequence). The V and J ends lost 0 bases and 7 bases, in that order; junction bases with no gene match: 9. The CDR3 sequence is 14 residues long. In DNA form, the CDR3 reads TGCAGTGCTAGAGATCGGCGGCGGGAGTATGAGCAGTACTTC. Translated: CSARDRRREYEQYF.

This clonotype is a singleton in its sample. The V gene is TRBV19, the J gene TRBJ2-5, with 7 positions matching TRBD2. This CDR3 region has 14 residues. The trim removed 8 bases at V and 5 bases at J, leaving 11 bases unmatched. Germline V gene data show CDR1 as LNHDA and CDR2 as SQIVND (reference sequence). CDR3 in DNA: TGTGCCAGTCGGGTGGGGCTAGCGGCCGAGACCCAGTACTTC. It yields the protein CASRVGLAAETQYF.

In DNA form, the CDR3 reads TGTGCCAGCAGCCCCCGAGGTGCAGGCGGCACAGATACGCAGTATTTT. This codes for CASSPRGAGGTDTQYF. The V and J genes are TRBV7-8 and TRBJ2-3; D is unresolved. The ends were cut back, 5 bases at V and 1 base at J, with 16 bases in the middle. The CDR3 has 16 residues. Germline-derived CDR1 and CDR2 are SGHVS and FQNEAQ.

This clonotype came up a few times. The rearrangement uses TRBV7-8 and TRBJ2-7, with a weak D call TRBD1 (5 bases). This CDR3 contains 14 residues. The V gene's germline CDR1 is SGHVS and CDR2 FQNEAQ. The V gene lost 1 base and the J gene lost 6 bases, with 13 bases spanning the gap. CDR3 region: CASSLGQTTSEQYF. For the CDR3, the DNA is TGTGCCAGCAGCTTAGGACAGACCACGAGCGAGCAGTACTTC.

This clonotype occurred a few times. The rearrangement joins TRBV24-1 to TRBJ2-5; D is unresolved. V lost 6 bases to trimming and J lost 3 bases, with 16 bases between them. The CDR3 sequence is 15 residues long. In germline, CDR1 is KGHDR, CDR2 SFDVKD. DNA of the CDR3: TGTGCCACCAGTCTCGCAGTAGATGGGGAAGAGACCCAGTACTTC. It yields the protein CATSLAVDGEETQYF.

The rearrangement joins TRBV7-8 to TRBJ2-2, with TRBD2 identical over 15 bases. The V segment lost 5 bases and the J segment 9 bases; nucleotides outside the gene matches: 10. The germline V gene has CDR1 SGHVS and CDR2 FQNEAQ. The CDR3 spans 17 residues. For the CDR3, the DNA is TGTGCCAGCAGCACCGAGGGACTAGCGGGGGGCGTTAGGGAGCTGTTTTTT. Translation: CASSTEGLAGGVRELFF. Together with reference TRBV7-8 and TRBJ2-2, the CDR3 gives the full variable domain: GAGVSQSPRYKVAKRGQDVALRCDPISGHVSLFWYQQALGQGPEFLTYFQNEAQLDKSGLPSDRFFAERPEGSVSTLKIQRTQQEDSAVYLCASSTEGLAGGVRELFFGEGSRLTVL.

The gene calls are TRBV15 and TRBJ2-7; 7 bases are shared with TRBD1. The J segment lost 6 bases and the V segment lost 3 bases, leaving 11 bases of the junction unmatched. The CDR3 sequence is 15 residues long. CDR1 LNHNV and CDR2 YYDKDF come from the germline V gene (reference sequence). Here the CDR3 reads CATSREIPGTAEQYF. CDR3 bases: TGTGCCACCAGCAGGGAGATCCCGGGGACAGCCGAGCAGTACTTC.

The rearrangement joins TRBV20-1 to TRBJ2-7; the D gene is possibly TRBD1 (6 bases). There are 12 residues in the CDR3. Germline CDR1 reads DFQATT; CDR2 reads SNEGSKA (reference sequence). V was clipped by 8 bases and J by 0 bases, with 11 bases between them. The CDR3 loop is CSSRDTSYEQYF. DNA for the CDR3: TGCAGTTCCCGGGACACCTCCTACGAGCAGTACTTC.

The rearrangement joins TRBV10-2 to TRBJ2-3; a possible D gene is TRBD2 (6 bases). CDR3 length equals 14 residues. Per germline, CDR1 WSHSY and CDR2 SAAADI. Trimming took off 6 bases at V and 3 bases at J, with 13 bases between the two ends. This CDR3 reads CASRYPGETDTQYF. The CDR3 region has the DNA TGCGCCAGCAGGTATCCGGGAGAAACAGATACGCAGTATTTT.

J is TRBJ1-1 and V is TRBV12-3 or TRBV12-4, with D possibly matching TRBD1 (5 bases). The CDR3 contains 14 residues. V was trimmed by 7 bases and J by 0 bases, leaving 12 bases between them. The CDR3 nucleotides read TGTGCCAGCACCTTTGACAGCATGAACACTGAAGCTTTCTTT. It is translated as CASTFDSMNTEAFF.

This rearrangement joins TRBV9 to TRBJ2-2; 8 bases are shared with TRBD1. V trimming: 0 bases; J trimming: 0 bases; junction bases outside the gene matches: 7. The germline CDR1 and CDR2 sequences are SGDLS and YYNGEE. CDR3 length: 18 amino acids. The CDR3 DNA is TGTGCCAGCAGCGTAGGGCATCAGGGGGCATCGAACACCGGGGAGCTGTTTTTT. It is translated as CASSVGHQGASNTGELFF.

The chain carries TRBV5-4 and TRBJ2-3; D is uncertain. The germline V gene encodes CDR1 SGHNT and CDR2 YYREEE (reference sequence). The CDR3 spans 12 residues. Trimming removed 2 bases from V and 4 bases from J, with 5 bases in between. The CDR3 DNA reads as TGTGCCAGCAGCTTCAGTTCAGATACGCAGTATTTT. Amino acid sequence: CASSFSSDTQYF.

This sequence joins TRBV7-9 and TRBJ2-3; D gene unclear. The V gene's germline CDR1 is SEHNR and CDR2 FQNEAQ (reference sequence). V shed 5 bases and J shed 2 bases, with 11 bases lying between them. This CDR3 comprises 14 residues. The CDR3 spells CASSPRQDTDTQYF. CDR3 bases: TGTGCCAGCAGCCCCCGCCAGGACACAGATACGCAGTATTTT. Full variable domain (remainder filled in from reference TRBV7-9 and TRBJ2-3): DTGVSQNPRHKITKRGQNVTFRCDPISEHNRLYWYRQTLGQGPEFLTYFQNEAQLEKSRLLSDRFSAERPKGSFSTLEIQRTEQGDSAMYLCASSPRQDTDTQYFGPGTRLTVL.